Following are 2 T cell receptor beta chains from one sample sequenced in a study of response to subunit inactivated influenza vaccine. TCRdb reanalysed the RT-PCR reads using MiXCR and keeps one entry per CDR3 protein. There are 300,000 to 350,000 distinct CDR3 sequences in the sample; 20% to 25% occur only once, and 10% to 13% lies in the top ten. Sequencing used PBMCs from blood, obtained less than 22 months after vaccination. The receptors here all came from a man aged 50-75 years who received an inactivated influenza vaccine.

There are many counts of this clonotype. The chain carries TRBV18 and TRBJ1-3, with 9 positions matching TRBD1. Germline V CDR1 and CDR2: KGHSH, LQKENI. The CDR3 extends over 18 amino acids. Trimming cost V 4 bases and J 6 bases; bases outside gene matches: 16. The CDR3 sequence is CASSLNRNRGRRENTIYF. The CDR3 DNA reads TGTGCCAGCTCACTTAACCGCAACAGGGGGCGTCGGGAAAACACCATATATTTT.

The chain couples TRBV20-1 to TRBJ2-1, with 8 bases identical to TRBD2. J gave up 5 bases and V 3 bases, and 12 bases lay outside the gene matches. This CDR3 contains 16 residues. CDR1 and CDR2 (germline): DFQATT, SNEGSKA (reference sequence). CDR3 protein: CSASLLSGGPNNEQFF. CDR3 coding DNA: TGCAGTGCTAGCCTTTTGAGCGGGGGACCCAACAATGAGCAGTTCTTC.